The clone carrying this T cell receptor beta chain occurred a few times. What it binds is not known. The sample comes from a study of T cell repertoires in cytomegalovirus infection. TCRdb re-called the reads through MiXCR, storing one row per CDR3 protein. The data hold approximately 630,000 distinct CDR3 sequences, with roughly 26% observed a single time. The study's findings and limits: People with CMV and the relevant HLA were identified by cumulative public TCR beta family frequency. In two of eight donors, the top clonotype was HLA-C-restricted CMV-specific.

With 5 bases clipped from V and 9 bases from J, the junction kept 10 bases outside the gene matches. This CDR3 comprises 13 residues. The germline CDR1 and CDR2 sequences are SQVTM and ANQGSEA. The clonotype comes from a human donor in good health (CMV status not recorded). Some clones in this sample may be carry-over from other donors' samples. The specimen was CD8+ T cells from PBMCs. The chain uses TRBV29-1 and TRBJ2-5, with TRBD2 identical over 9 bases. CDR3 residues: CSVSGTSPVPQYF. The CDR3 bases are TGCAGCGTTTCCGGGACTAGCCCCGTCCCCCAGTACTTC.